This passage covers 14 T cell receptor beta chains from one sample sequenced in a study of early T cells in non-severe SARS-CoV-2 infection. MiXCR, run by TCRdb on the 5' RACE reads, gives a single entry per CDR3 protein. The data contain 70,000 or so distinct CDR3 sequences, over 9% of them seen just once; the ten biggest clones take up less than 10%. The sequenced sample was whole blood, obtained at baseline. The receptors were gathered from an adult who was a healthcare worker with PCR-confirmed SARS-CoV-2 infection or an uninfected control (not recorded which).

This clonotype was seen repeatedly, ten times or more. The V call is TRBV6-1, the J call TRBJ1-1; tentative D call: TRBD1 (6 bases). CDR1 is MNHNS and CDR2 is SASEGT in the germline V gene. The CDR3 length is 14 residues. The V end lost 7 bases, the J end lost 4 bases, and 16 bases lay between the germline ends. The CDR3 spells CASTATRGSTEAFF. The CDR3 DNA reads as TGTGCCAGCACCGCGACAAGGGGGAGCACTGAAGCTTTCTTT.

Ten or more counts support this clonotype. The CDR3 protein is CASSFWGYNEQFF. The DNA for the CDR3 is TGTGCCAGCAGTTTTTGGGGGTACAATGAGCAGTTCTTC. The J gene is TRBJ2-1, the V gene TRBV12-3 or TRBV12-4; tentatively, D is TRBD1 or TRBD2 (5 bases each). This CDR3 has 13 residues. V was pared by 3 bases and J by 4 bases, with 7 bases between.

This clonotype came up many times. This rearrangement joins TRBV12-3 or TRBV12-4 to TRBJ2-3; D gene ambiguous. Trimming took 5 bases from V and 2 from J, leaving 8 bases between them. The CDR3 is made up of 13 amino acids. CDR3 residues: CASSPALTDTQYF. The CDR3 DNA is TGTGCCAGCAGTCCGGCTCTCACAGATACGCAGTATTTT.

This clonotype has a handful of counts. The DNA is omitted, as the CDR3 cannot be located on it reliably, and the CDR3 follows TCRdb's listing. This CDR3 reads CSARTDFRETQYF. The gene calls are TRBV20-1 and TRBJ2-5; the D call in the table, TRBD2, was not verified against the DNA. The CDR3 is 13 residues long, counting both termini. Germline CDR1 and CDR2: DFQATT and SNEGSKA (reference sequence).

This chain links TRBV13 with TRBJ2-3; 13 bases line up with TRBD2. Germline V gene sequence: CDR1 PRHDT, CDR2 FYEKMQ (reference sequence). CDR3 length: 16 amino acids. Germline trimming cut 5 bases from V and 2 bases from J; bases unmatched to any gene: 4. The chain's CDR3 is CASSDGLAGVTDTQYF. The CDR3, as DNA: TGTGCCAGCAGCGACGGACTAGCGGGGGTCACAGATACGCAGTATTTT.

The rearrangement joins TRBV9 to TRBJ1-1; unclear D gene. Germline V gives CDR1 SGDLS, CDR2 YYNGEE. V shed 0 bases and J shed 11 bases, with 14 bases lying between them. The CDR3 is 13 amino acids. CDR3 DNA: TGTGCCAGCAGCGTAGTTCCCACATTGTCCGCTTTCTTT. Encoded protein: CASSVVPTLSAFF.

This clonotype was recorded at least ten times. The J gene is TRBJ2-7, the V gene TRBV6-5; weak D call: TRBD1 (5 bases). The CDR3 runs 12 residues. Germline loops: CDR1 MNHEY, CDR2 SVGAGI. V was shortened by 5 bases and J by 2 bases, with 7 bases between the two germline ends. The CDR3: CASSQDTYEQYF. The CDR3, as DNA: TGTGCCAGCAGTCAGGACACCTACGAGCAGTACTTC.

V and J are TRBV12-3 or TRBV12-4 and TRBJ1-2; D perhaps matches TRBD1 (5 bases). V was trimmed by 5 bases and J by 4 bases, leaving 17 bases between them. CDR3 length: 15 amino acids. The CDR3 DNA is TGTGCCAGCAGTCCCTGGGGCCCCGAACCCTATGGCTACACCTTC. It codes for CASSPWGPEPYGYTF.

Many counts were recorded for this clonotype. This chain uses TRBV12-5 with TRBJ2-7; TRBD2 is a possible D gene (5 bases). With 4 bases removed from V and 5 bases from J, the gap between germline ends came to 9 bases. The V gene's germline CDR1 is LGHNT and CDR2 FRNRAP. The CDR3 contains 12 residues. Here the CDR3 reads CASGSGIHEQYF. The CDR3 DNA sequence: TGTGCTAGTGGTTCCGGGATCCACGAGCAGTACTTC.

This chain joins TRBV6-1 and TRBJ2-3, with D possibly being TRBD1 or TRBD2 (6 bases each). CDR1 is MNHNS, CDR2 SASEGT, per germline. With 4 bases removed from V and 3 bases from J, the gap between germline ends came to 14 bases. This CDR3 contains 15 residues. The CDR3 protein is CASSASGAPTDTQYF. The CDR3 DNA sequence: TGTGCCAGCAGTGCTTCGGGGGCCCCGACAGATACGCAGTATTTT.

In its sample, this clonotype was seen a few times. The rearrangement joins TRBV5-4 to TRBJ1-1; no clear D. V lost 0 bases and J 1 base, leaving 4 bases between the germline ends. Germline V gene lookup returns CDR1 SGHNT and CDR2 YYREEE (reference sequence). CDR3 length equals 13 residues. CDR3: CASSLAENTEAFF. The CDR3 nucleotides read TGTGCCAGCAGCTTGGCAGAGAACACTGAAGCTTTCTTT.

This clonotype showed up just a few times. The chain links TRBV7-2 to TRBJ2-3; D not certain. V was pared by 5 bases and J by 5 bases, with 11 bases between. This CDR3 contains 13 residues. The V gene's germline CDR1 is SGHTA and CDR2 FQGNSA. CDR3 nucleotide sequence: TGTGCCAGCAGCCTAAAGGGTGAAGATACGCAGTATTTT. Its translation is CASSLKGEDTQYF.

This clonotype has just a few counts. The CDR3 DNA is TGCGCCAGCAGCGTCAACAGGGTAGCAGATACGCAGTATTTT. It specifies CASSVNRVADTQYF. The V and J genes are TRBV5-1 and TRBJ2-3, with D possibly matching TRBD1 (6 bases). This CDR3 contains 14 residues. The V gene's germline CDR1 is SGHRS and CDR2 YFSETQ. V lost 4 bases and J lost 4, with 13 bases in between.

This chain links TRBV2 with TRBJ2-3; D call uncertain. V was shortened by 8 bases and J by 0 bases, with 12 bases between the two germline ends. This CDR3 spans 14 amino acids. CDR1 SNHLY and CDR2 FYNNEI come from the germline V gene. The CDR3 coding sequence is TGTGCCAGCCGGCAGAGGTCTAGCACAGATACGCAGTATTTT. Encoded protein: CASRQRSSTDTQYF. Using reference TRBV2 and TRBJ2-3 for the parts outside the CDR3, the full variable domain is EPEVTQTPSHQVTQMGQEVILRCVPISNHLYFYWYRQILGQKVEFLVSFYNNEISEKSEIFDDQFSVERPDGSNFTLKIRSTKLEDSAMYFCASRQRSSTDTQYFGPGTRLTVL.